This TCR beta chain was captured in a study of regulatory T cells in long-lasting Graves disease. CDR3 length: 12 amino acids. Trimming left V 0 bases short and J 4 bases short, with 3 bases between. Germline V gene data show CDR1 as MNHNY and CDR2 as SVGAGI (reference sequence). The authors built TCR beta libraries using iRepertoire HTBI primers and Arm-PCR of CDR3 regions. A single record per CDR3 protein comes from TCRdb applying MiXCR to the multiplex PCR reads. The sample has 540,000 or so distinct CDR3 sequences, roughly 12% seen once; the top ten hold about 9.1%. Stated time point: newly diagnosed GD, antithyroid drugs for less than 3 months. The TCR library used RNA extracted from PBMCs. Many counts were recorded for this clonotype. The sample also formed part of further work on T cells in Graves' hyperthyroidism and ophthalmopathy.

This chain connects TRBV6-6 to TRBJ1-1; D is undetermined. This receptor was taken from a man aged 25-40 years with Graves disease. This material consisted of peripheral blood mononuclear cells (PBMCs), taken at new diagnosis, from a patient treated with antithyroid drugs. This CDR3 is CASSYSTTEAFF. DNA for the CDR3: TGTGCCAGCAGTTACTCGACCACTGAAGCTTTCTTT.